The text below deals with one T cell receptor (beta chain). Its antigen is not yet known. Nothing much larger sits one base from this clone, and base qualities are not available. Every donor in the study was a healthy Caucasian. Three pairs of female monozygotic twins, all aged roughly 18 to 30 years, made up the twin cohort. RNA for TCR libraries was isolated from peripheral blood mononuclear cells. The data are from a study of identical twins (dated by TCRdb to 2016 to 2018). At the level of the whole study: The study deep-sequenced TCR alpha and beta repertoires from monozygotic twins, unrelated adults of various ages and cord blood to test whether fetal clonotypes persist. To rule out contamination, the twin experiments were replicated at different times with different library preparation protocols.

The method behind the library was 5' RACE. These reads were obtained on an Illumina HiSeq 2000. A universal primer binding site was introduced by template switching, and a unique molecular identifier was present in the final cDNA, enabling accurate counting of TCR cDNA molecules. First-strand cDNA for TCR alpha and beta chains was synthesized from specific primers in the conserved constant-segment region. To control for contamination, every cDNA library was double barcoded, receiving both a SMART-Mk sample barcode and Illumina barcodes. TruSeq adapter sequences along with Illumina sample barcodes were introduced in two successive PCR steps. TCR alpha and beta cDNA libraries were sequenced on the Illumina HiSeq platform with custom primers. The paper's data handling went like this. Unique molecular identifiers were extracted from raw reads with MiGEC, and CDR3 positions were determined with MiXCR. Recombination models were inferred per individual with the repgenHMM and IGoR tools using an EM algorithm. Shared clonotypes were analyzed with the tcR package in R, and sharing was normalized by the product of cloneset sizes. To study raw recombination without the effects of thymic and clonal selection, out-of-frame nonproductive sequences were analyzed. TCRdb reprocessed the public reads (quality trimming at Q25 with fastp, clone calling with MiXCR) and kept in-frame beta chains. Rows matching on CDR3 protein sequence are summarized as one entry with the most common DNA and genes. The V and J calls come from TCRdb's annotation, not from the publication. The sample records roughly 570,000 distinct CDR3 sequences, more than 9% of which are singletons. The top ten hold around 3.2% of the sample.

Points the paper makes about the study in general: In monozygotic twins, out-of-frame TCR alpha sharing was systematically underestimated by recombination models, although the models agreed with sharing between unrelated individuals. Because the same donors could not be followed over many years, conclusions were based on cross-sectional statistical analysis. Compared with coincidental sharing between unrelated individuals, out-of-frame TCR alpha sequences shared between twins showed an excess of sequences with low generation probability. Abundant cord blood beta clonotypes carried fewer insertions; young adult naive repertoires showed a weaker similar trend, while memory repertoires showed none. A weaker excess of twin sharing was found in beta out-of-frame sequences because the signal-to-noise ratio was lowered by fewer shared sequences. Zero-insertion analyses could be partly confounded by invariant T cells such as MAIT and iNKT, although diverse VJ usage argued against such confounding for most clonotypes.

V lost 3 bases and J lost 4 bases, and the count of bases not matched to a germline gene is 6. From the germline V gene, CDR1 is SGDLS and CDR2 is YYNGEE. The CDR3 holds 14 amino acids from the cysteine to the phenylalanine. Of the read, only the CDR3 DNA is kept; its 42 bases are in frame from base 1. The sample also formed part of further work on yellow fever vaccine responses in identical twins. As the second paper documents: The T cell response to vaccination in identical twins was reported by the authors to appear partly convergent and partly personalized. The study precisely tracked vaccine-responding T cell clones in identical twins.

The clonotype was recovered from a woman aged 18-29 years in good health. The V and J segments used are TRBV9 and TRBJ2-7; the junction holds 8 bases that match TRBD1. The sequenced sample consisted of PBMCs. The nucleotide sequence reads TGTGCCAGCAGCGCCGGGACAGGAAGGTACGAGCAGTACTTC. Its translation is CASSAGTGRYEQYF.